The sequence of this T cell receptor beta chain was determined in a study of Japanese encephalitis immunity and Zika vaccine responses. Study background: Before ZPIV, a two-dose JEV vaccine regimen was given 28 days apart.

This clonotype is judged large (0.1 to 1%). TCRdb used MiXCR to reprocess the 5' RACE reads, holding one entry per CDR3 protein. The table records about 600 distinct CDR3 sequences, under 2.5% of them present only once. Study results and caveats: Repertoire similarity across samples was higher in JEV than YFV pre-vaccinated donors.

Peptide pools at about 0.9 ug/mL each stimulated CFSE-labeled PBMCs over a roughly six-day culture. Proliferating CD4 T cells were sorted unfixed as live CD56-CD19-CD16-CD3+CD4+ CFSE-low cells. This CDR3 has 13 residues. CDR1 MNHEY and CDR2 SMNVEV come from the germline V gene (reference sequence). Trimming took 6 bases from V and 4 from J, leaving 9 bases between them. The chain combines TRBV27 with TRBJ2-2; D gene ambiguous. The material was antigen-activated CD4+ T cells from blood, cultured, obtained during a Zika inactivated vaccine study. The sequence came from an adult woman who received an inactivated Zika virus vaccine. The CDR3 is CASSATPTGELFF. DNA for the CDR3: TGTGCCAGCAGCGCGACCCCCACCGGGGAGCTGTTTTTT.